These 28 T cell receptor beta chains were sequenced from one sample in a study of identical twins. TCRdb analysed the 5' RACE reads with MiXCR anew, one entry per CDR3 protein. Of 1.5 million to 2 million distinct CDR3 sequences detected, around a third appear once; the ten largest clones hold about 0.3%. The sequenced sample was cord blood. These receptors came from a newborn girl in good health.

The genes are TRBV18 and TRBJ2-5; D might be TRBD2 (5 bases). The CDR3 has 16 residues. CDR1 is KGHSH and CDR2 is LQKENI in the germline V gene. Trimming shortened V by 3 bases and J by 0 bases, and 14 bases separated the two germline ends. For the CDR3, the DNA is TGTGCCAGCTCACCTAATTCCATAGCGTACCAAGAGACCCAGTACTTC. This encodes CASSPNSIAYQETQYF.

The gene calls are TRBV11-2 and TRBJ2-3, with 11 bases lining up with TRBD2. This CDR3 has 18 residues. The germline V gene has CDR1 SGHAT and CDR2 FQNNGV. V was clipped by 5 bases and J by 2 bases; unmatched bases: 12. DNA for the CDR3: TGTGCCAGCAGCCCGACTAGCGGGGCGAGAAGTAACACAGATACGCAGTATTTT. Its translation: CASSPTSGARSNTDTQYF.

The chain joins TRBV6-2 or TRBV6-3 to TRBJ2-3, with no clear D. The V and J ends lost 2 bases and 1 base respectively, with 7 bases between them. The CDR3 length is 14 residues. Germline V gene data show CDR1 as MNHEY and CDR2 as SVGEGT. CDR3 nucleotide sequence: TGTGCCAGCAGTTACCCCGCTGGCACAGATACGCAGTATTTT. It yields the protein CASSYPAGTDTQYF.

This chain connects TRBV27 to TRBJ1-1; 10 nucleotides match TRBD1. CDR1 is MNHEY, CDR2 SMNVEV, per germline (reference sequence). With 6 bases clipped from V and 1 base from J, the junction kept 2 bases outside the gene matches. The CDR3 loop spans 14 amino acids. The chain's CDR3 is CASRGDRGNTEAFF. CDR3 nucleotides: TGTGCCAGCAGGGGGGACAGGGGGAACACTGAAGCTTTCTTT.

This clonotype has a handful of counts. The V gene is TRBV18, the J gene TRBJ1-1; D is possibly TRBD1 (6 bases). Germline V lookup: CDR1 KGHSH, CDR2 LQKENI. CDR3 length: 12 amino acids. V shed 3 bases and J shed 7 bases, with 9 bases lying between them. The CDR3 region is CASSPQGSEAFF. In DNA form, the CDR3 reads TGTGCCAGCTCACCGCAGGGGAGTGAAGCTTTCTTT.

This clonotype was seen a handful of times. The chain links TRBV5-5 to TRBJ2-7, with 8 bases identical to TRBD1. This CDR3 is built from 14 residues. V lost 4 bases to trimming and J lost 2 bases; unmatched junction nucleotides: 5. Germline V gene sequence: CDR1 SGHKS, CDR2 YYEKEE (reference sequence). CDR3 bases: TGTGCCAGCAGCGACAGGGGTAATACCTACGAGCAGTACTTC. Translating it yields CASSDRGNTYEQYF.

There are a few counts of this clonotype. The chain uses TRBV20-1 and TRBJ2-4; 9 positions match TRBD1. CDR3 length equals 15 residues. V lost 3 bases to trimming and J lost 4 bases; unmatched junction nucleotides: 7. In germline, CDR1 is DFQATT, CDR2 SNEGSKA (reference sequence). The CDR3 DNA reads TGCAGTGCTAGTGAGAGGACAGGGGCTAAAAACATTCAGTACTTC. Translation gives CSASERTGAKNIQYF.

In this sample, this clonotype turned up a few times. The chain carries TRBV20-1 and TRBJ1-6, with D perhaps matching TRBD1 (5 bases). The V gene lost 4 bases and the J gene lost 5 bases, with 18 bases spanning the gap. The germline gives CDR1 DFQATT, CDR2 SNEGSKA (reference sequence). This CDR3 is built from 16 residues. The CDR3 nucleotides read TGCAGTGCTACTCTGATCCGGACATGGGATAATTCACCCCTCCACTTT. Protein: CSATLIRTWDNSPLHF.

The chain has TRBV27 and TRBJ1-2; D is possibly TRBD1 (6 bases). The CDR3 loop spans 15 amino acids. The germline V gene has CDR1 MNHEY and CDR2 SMNVEV (reference sequence). V lost 2 bases to trimming and J lost 0 bases, with 10 bases between them. The CDR3 region has the DNA TGTGCCAGCAGTTTAGTCGGGACACCTAACTATGGCTACACCTTC. Amino acids: CASSLVGTPNYGYTF.

This clonotype was seen only a few times. The chain links TRBV2 to TRBJ2-1, with a tentative D call TRBD2 (6 bases). Trimming stripped 0 bases from V and 4 bases from J, with 10 bases between. The CDR3 has 15 amino acids. Per germline, CDR1 SNHLY and CDR2 FYNNEI. The chain's CDR3 is CASSEASGIYNEQFF. CDR3 DNA sequence: TGTGCCAGCAGTGAAGCTAGCGGAATTTACAATGAGCAGTTCTTC.

The chain has TRBV7-2 and TRBJ2-1; the match to TRBD2 covers 7 bases. This CDR3 contains 15 residues. Per germline, CDR1 SGHTA and CDR2 FQGNSA. V trimming: 5 bases; J trimming: 7 bases; junction bases outside the gene matches: 11. The chain's CDR3 is CASSLRRRESNEQFF. In DNA form, the CDR3 reads TGTGCCAGCAGCCTAAGGCGGCGGGAGTCGAATGAGCAGTTCTTC.

This clonotype was detected ten times or more. This rearrangement joins TRBV20-1 to TRBJ2-7; the D is unclear. Trimming removed 1 base at V and 0 bases at J, with 4 bases between. Per germline, CDR1 DFQATT and CDR2 SNEGSKA (reference sequence). The CDR3 covers 12 residues. This CDR3 is CSARAYSYEQYF. The CDR3 DNA follows: TGCAGTGCTAGAGCGTACTCCTACGAGCAGTACTTC.

The V and J genes are TRBV6-6 and TRBJ2-3, with D possibly matching TRBD1 (6 bases). The germline V gene encodes CDR1 MNHNY and CDR2 SVGAGI (reference sequence). The CDR3 sequence is 15 residues long. The V gene lost 8 bases and the J gene lost 2 bases, with 17 bases spanning the gap. CDR3 DNA: TGTGCCAGCCACAAAACCGGACAGCCCACAGATACGCAGTATTTT. Translation: CASHKTGQPTDTQYF.

The genes are TRBV28 and TRBJ2-5; 7 positions match TRBD2. Trimming cost V 4 bases and J 3 bases; bases outside gene matches: 11. The CDR3 runs 16 residues. CDR1 and CDR2 from the germline V gene are MDHEN and SYDVKM. The CDR3 coding sequence is TGTGCCAGCAGTTCGGCAATGGCTAGCGGCAAAGAGACCCAGTACTTC. This gives the protein CASSSAMASGKETQYF.

The chain is built from TRBV20-1 and TRBJ1-2; TRBD1 might be the D (5 bases). This CDR3 has 14 amino acids. Germline V CDR1 and CDR2: DFQATT, SNEGSKA (reference sequence). The V gene lost 2 bases and the J gene lost 4 bases, with 14 bases spanning the gap. CDR3 protein: CSARPARQSYGYTF. Here the CDR3 DNA reads TGCAGTGCTAGACCCGCGAGACAGTCCTATGGCTACACCTTC.

The chain couples TRBV4-2 to TRBJ2-3; the match to TRBD2 covers 7 bases. This CDR3 region has 17 residues. Looked up from germline, CDR1 is LGHNA and CDR2 is YNFKEQ. V gave up 1 base and J gave up 2 bases; unmatched junction bases: 9. CDR3: CASSQVGLLAFTDTQYF. The CDR3 coding sequence is TGTGCCAGCAGCCAAGTTGGCCTACTAGCGTTCACAGATACGCAGTATTTT.

The chain combines TRBV28 with TRBJ2-3; D could derive from TRBD1 or TRBD2 (5 bases each). CDR1 is MDHEN and CDR2 is SYDVKM in the germline V gene. The V gene lost 6 bases and the J gene lost 1 base, with 17 bases spanning the gap. The CDR3 has 16 residues. The CDR3 sequence is CASSKRQGRGTDTQYF. CDR3 in DNA: TGTGCCAGCAGCAAGCGGCAGGGCCGGGGCACAGATACGCAGTATTTT. The variable domain in full, completed from reference TRBV28 and TRBJ2-3, reads DVKVTQSSRYLVKRTGEKVFLECVQDMDHENMFWYRQDPGLGLRLIYFSYDVKMKEKGDIPEGYSVSREKKERFSLILESASTNQTSMYLCASSKRQGRGTDTQYFGPGTRLTVL.

The gene calls are TRBV28 and TRBJ2-7; maybe TRBD2 (5 bases). The V gene lost 3 bases and the J gene lost 0 bases, with 12 bases spanning the gap. CDR1 is MDHEN, CDR2 SYDVKM, per germline. CDR3 length: 15 amino acids. Here the CDR3 reads CASSFGGSPSYEQYF. The DNA for the CDR3 is TGTGCCAGCAGTTTTGGTGGGAGCCCCTCCTACGAGCAGTACTTC.

The V gene is TRBV12-3 or TRBV12-4, the J gene TRBJ2-4; D remains ambiguous. The CDR3 spans 16 residues. V was shortened by 2 bases and J by 0 bases, with 11 bases between the two germline ends. The CDR3 DNA reads as TGTGCCAGCAGTTTACTGAGGATACAAGCCAAAAACATTCAGTACTTC. It translates to CASSLLRIQAKNIQYF.

This clonotype was seen a handful of times. This chain uses TRBV20-1 with TRBJ2-1; D ambiguous. Germline V gene sequence: CDR1 DFQATT, CDR2 SNEGSKA (reference sequence). The germline V and J ends were trimmed by 3 bases and 10 bases, with 13 bases remaining between them. The CDR3 sequence is 12 residues long. The CDR3 nucleotides are TGCAGTGCTAGGAGGTCCCCGCCCGAGCAGTTCTTC. This sequence encodes CSARRSPPEQFF.

The chain has TRBV6-1 and TRBJ2-6, with TRBD1 identical over 9 bases. Germline trimming cut 5 bases from V and 1 base from J; bases unmatched to any gene: 9. The CDR3 consists of 18 residues. Germline V gives CDR1 MNHNS, CDR2 SASEGT. CDR3 bases: TGTGCCAGCAGTCAACAGGGGGCGAGGCCTTCTGGGGCCAACGTCCTGACTTTC. It yields the protein CASSQQGARPSGANVLTF.

This chain connects TRBV20-1 to TRBJ2-3; TRBD2 might be the D (6 bases). The CDR3 is made up of 15 amino acids. Germline CDR1 and CDR2: DFQATT and SNEGSKA (reference sequence). V gave up 0 bases and J gave up 2 bases, with 12 bases separating them. The CDR3 sequence is CSARDWAGSTDTQYF. CDR3 DNA sequence: TGCAGTGCTAGAGATTGGGCGGGATCCACAGATACGCAGTATTTT.

There are a few counts of this clonotype. This chain links TRBV21-1 with TRBJ2-7; the D call TRBD1 from the table was never checked on the DNA. TRBV21-1 is a pseudogene locus. This CDR3 is built from 17 residues. CDR3 DNA sequence: TGTGCCAGCAGCCGTCCCGCCTCGGGGGATTATTTGTACGAGCAGTACTTC. Translated: CASSRPASGDYLYEQYF.

This chain connects TRBV7-2 to TRBJ2-3; 11 bases align to TRBD2. CDR3 length equals 16 residues. Trimming cost V 3 bases and J 6 bases; bases outside gene matches: 8. CDR1 SGHTA and CDR2 FQGNSA come from the germline V gene. CDR3 coding DNA: TGTGCCAGCAGCTTCCGTAGCGGGAGGGCCGGGGATACGCAGTATTTT. It is translated as CASSFRSGRAGDTQYF.

This clonotype was recorded many times. The chain joins TRBV20-1 to TRBJ1-2; the D is unclear. Trimming took off 0 bases at V and 3 bases at J, with 11 bases between the two ends. CDR3 length: 14 residues. Germline lookup yields CDR1 DFQATT and CDR2 SNEGSKA (reference sequence). For the CDR3, the DNA is TGCAGTGCTAGAGATAATGCAGCCGACTATGGCTACACCTTC. Its translation is CSARDNAADYGYTF.

This clonotype was detected only a few times. V and J are TRBV20-1 and TRBJ2-1; no definite D call. V was trimmed by 0 bases and J by 8 bases, leaving 11 bases between them. Germline V lookup: CDR1 DFQATT, CDR2 SNEGSKA (reference sequence). This CDR3 has 13 residues. CDR3 nucleotide sequence: TGCAGTGCTAGAGATCTAGGATTAGATGAGCAGTTCTTC. It is translated as CSARDLGLDEQFF.

As regards this clonotype: Mismatch with germline at one junction end may stem from a read error. The rearrangement links TRBV12-3 or TRBV12-4 to TRBJ2-7, with a tentative D call TRBD2 (7 bases). This CDR3 has 11 amino acids. The DNA for the CDR3 is TGTTCCAGCAGTTTAGGGGGGGCCCAGTACTTC. Amino acids: CSSSLGGAQYF.

The V gene is TRBV2, the J gene TRBJ2-1; D ambiguous. The germline CDR1 and CDR2 sequences are SNHLY and FYNNEI. V dropped 8 bases and J dropped 4 bases, with 9 bases sitting between them. This CDR3 region has 12 residues. CDR3 nucleotides: TGTGCCAGCCACTACATGTACAATGAGCAGTTCTTC. Protein product: CASHYMYNEQFF.